This T cell receptor beta chain emerged from a study of blood T cell repertoires in COVID-19. Participant age was about 18 to 89 years, and participants resided in fewer than 30 US areas. Membership in each cohort depended on participant-reported clinical history. Cohort 3 recovered donors had two negative PCRs, clearance, or symptom resolution. Original data processing: Estimation of nucleated cell counts was performed using reference gene primer amplification. The method was immunoSEQ multiplex PCR; TCRdb's version includes in-frame clones alone and lacks a portion of them. V and J calls plus clone size are reproduced from that table; the DNA served to infer D and trimming. The sample consists of 300,000 to 400,000 clones, roughly 91% of them appearing once. This clone showed up just once. Germline lookup yields CDR1 MNHEY and CDR2 SVGAGI. The CDR3 has 14 residues. V was pared by 6 bases and J by 7 bases, with 5 bases of the junction left unmatched.

The clonotype originates from a woman between 18 and 30 years old who had recovered from COVID-19. The chain links TRBV6-5 to TRBJ1-4, with 10 positions matching TRBD1. Sequenced: PBMCs or T cells enriched from blood (not recorded which). The CDR3: CASSRDRGREKLFF. As DNA, the CDR3 is TGTGCCAGCAGCCGGGACAGGGGTCGTGAAAAACTGTTTTTT.